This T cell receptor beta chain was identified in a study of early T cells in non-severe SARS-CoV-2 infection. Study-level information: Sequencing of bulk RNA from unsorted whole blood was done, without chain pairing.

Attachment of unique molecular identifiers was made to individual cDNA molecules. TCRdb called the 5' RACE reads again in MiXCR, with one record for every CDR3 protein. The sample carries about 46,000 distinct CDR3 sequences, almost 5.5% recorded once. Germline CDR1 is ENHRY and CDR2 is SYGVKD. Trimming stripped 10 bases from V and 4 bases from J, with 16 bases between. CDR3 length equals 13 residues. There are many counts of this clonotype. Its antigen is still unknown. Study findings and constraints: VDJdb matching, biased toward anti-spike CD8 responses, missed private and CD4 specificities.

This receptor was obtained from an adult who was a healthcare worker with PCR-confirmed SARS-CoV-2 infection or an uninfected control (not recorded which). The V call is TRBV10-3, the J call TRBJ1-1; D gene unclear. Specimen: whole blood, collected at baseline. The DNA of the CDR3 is TGTGCCACCGCTGCAGGCCTTGCCACTGAAGCTTTCTTT. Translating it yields CATAAGLATEAFF.